Listed below are T cell receptor beta chains from one sample, sequenced in a study of blood T cell repertoires in COVID-19. The assay was immunoSEQ multiplex PCR, and TCRdb's table has in-frame clones only and misses some. This table holds fewer than 250,000 clones, about 85% found once. Sequenced material: peripheral blood. These receptors were obtained from a man between 40 and 49 years old with acute or convalescent COVID-19. Both conserved end residues are part of each CDR3. Fields, in order: J gene, clone size, V gene, D gene, CDR3 protein, CDR3 DNA. The D gene is left open where the match is weak. Rows may omit the clone size; those that give it use once, few, many or a size class.

j_call: TRBJ2-1; clone_size: -; v_call: TRBV12-3/TRBV12-4; d_call: -; cdr3_aa: CASSSEVYNEQFF; cdr3_nt: TGTGCCAGCAGTTCGGAGGTGTACAATGAGCAGTTCTTC
j_call: TRBJ1-4; clone_size: -; v_call: TRBV19; d_call: -; cdr3_aa: CASSTSSATNEKLFF; cdr3_nt: TGTGCCAGTAGTACTTCGTCCGCAACTAATGAAAAACTGTTTTTT
j_call: TRBJ2-6; clone_size: -; v_call: TRBV4-3; d_call: -; cdr3_aa: CASSGSSGANVLTF; cdr3_nt: TGCGCCAGCTCGGGGAGCTCTGGGGCCAACGTCCTGACTTTC
j_call: TRBJ2-2; clone_size: -; v_call: TRBV6-2/TRBV6-3; d_call: TRBD2; cdr3_aa: CASSYRLAGDVGELFF; cdr3_nt: TGTGCCAGCAGTTACAGGCTAGCGGGAGACGTCGGGGAGCTGTTTTTT
j_call: TRBJ2-2; clone_size: -; v_call: TRBV28; d_call: -; cdr3_aa: CATTPGGELFF; cdr3_nt: TGTGCCACCACCCCCGGGGGGGAGCTGTTTTTT
j_call: TRBJ1-1; clone_size: -; v_call: TRBV7-3; d_call: TRBD1; cdr3_aa: CASSLQTGLRTEAFF; cdr3_nt: TGTGCCAGCAGCTTACAGACAGGGTTGCGCACTGAAGCTTTCTTT
j_call: TRBJ1-4; clone_size: -; v_call: TRBV4-1; d_call: TRBD1; cdr3_aa: CASSQRQGAYNEKLFF; cdr3_nt: TGCGCCAGCAGCCAAAGACAGGGGGCCTATAATGAAAAACTGTTTTTT
j_call: TRBJ1-1; clone_size: -; v_call: TRBV6-4; d_call: TRBD1; cdr3_aa: CASSAGTANTEAFF; cdr3_nt: TGTGCCAGCAGTGCCGGGACAGCGAACACTGAAGCTTTCTTT
j_call: TRBJ2-2; clone_size: -; v_call: TRBV23-1; d_call: TRBD2; cdr3_aa: CASSQEGGANTGELFF; cdr3_nt: TGCGCCAGCAGTCAGGAGGGAGGGGCGAACACCGGGGAGCTGTTTTTT
j_call: TRBJ2-7; clone_size: -; v_call: TRBV29-1; d_call: -; cdr3_aa: CSVENNYEQYF; cdr3_nt: TGCAGCGTTGAGAACAACTACGAGCAGTACTTC
j_call: TRBJ1-1; clone_size: once; v_call: TRBV19; d_call: TRBD1; cdr3_aa: CASSPTRTGGGNTEAFF; cdr3_nt: TGTGCCAGTAGTCCTACACGGACAGGGGGGGGAAACACTGAAGCTTTCTTT
j_call: TRBJ2-6; clone_size: few; v_call: TRBV6-6; d_call: -; cdr3_aa: CATLYGANVLTF; cdr3_nt: TGTGCCACCCTTTATGGGGCCAACGTCCTGACTTTC
j_call: TRBJ2-1; clone_size: -; v_call: TRBV5-4; d_call: -; cdr3_aa: CASSQTSIEQFF; cdr3_nt: TGTGCCAGCAGTCAGACTAGTATTGAGCAGTTCTTC
j_call: TRBJ2-7; clone_size: -; v_call: TRBV6-2/TRBV6-3; d_call: -; cdr3_aa: CASSFQLRISRAYEQYF; cdr3_nt: TGTGCCAGCAGTTTCCAACTCAGGATTTCCAGAGCCTACGAGCAGTACTTC
j_call: TRBJ2-7; clone_size: -; v_call: TRBV18; d_call: TRBD2; cdr3_aa: CASSLTSGRTYEQYF; cdr3_nt: TGTGCCAGCTCACTTACTAGCGGGAGGACCTACGAGCAGTACTTC
j_call: TRBJ2-3; clone_size: -; v_call: TRBV4-1; d_call: -; cdr3_aa: CASSPQGTDTQYF; cdr3_nt: TGCGCCAGCAGCCCACAGGGCACAGATACGCAGTATTTT
j_call: TRBJ2-3; clone_size: -; v_call: TRBV5-1; d_call: TRBD1; cdr3_aa: CASSSGQGHTDTQYF; cdr3_nt: TGCGCCAGCAGCTCGGGACAGGGGCACACAGATACGCAGTATTTT
j_call: TRBJ1-6; clone_size: -; v_call: TRBV7-9; d_call: -; cdr3_aa: CASSLTPKWGQGSPLHF; cdr3_nt: TGTGCCAGCAGCCTCACCCCCAAATGGGGGCAGGGTTCACCCCTCCACTTT
j_call: TRBJ1-5; clone_size: -; v_call: TRBV27; d_call: -; cdr3_aa: CASSLASLGQPQHF; cdr3_nt: TGTGCCAGCAGCCTCGCTAGTCTGGGTCAGCCCCAGCATTTT
j_call: TRBJ1-1; clone_size: -; v_call: TRBV28; d_call: -; cdr3_aa: CASVDSVNTEAFF; cdr3_nt: TGTGCCAGCGTAGACAGCGTGAACACTGAAGCTTTCTTT
j_call: TRBJ1-6; clone_size: -; v_call: TRBV6-1; d_call: -; cdr3_aa: CASSEYGGNSYNSPLHF; cdr3_nt: TGTGCCAGCAGTGAATACGGGGGTAACTCCTATAATTCACCCCTCCACTTT
j_call: TRBJ2-3; clone_size: -; v_call: TRBV13; d_call: TRBD2; cdr3_aa: CASSTDSTSGGYGTADTQYF; cdr3_nt: TGTGCCAGCAGCACGGACTCTACTAGCGGGGGGTACGGGACCGCAGATACGCAGTATTTT
j_call: TRBJ1-5; clone_size: -; v_call: TRBV7-9; d_call: -; cdr3_aa: CASSTTRDIDSNQPQHF; cdr3_nt: TGTGCCAGCAGCACCACCCGGGACATCGATAGCAATCAGCCCCAGCATTTT
j_call: TRBJ2-5; clone_size: few; v_call: TRBV3-1/TRBV3-2; d_call: -; cdr3_aa: CASSQRRGRDLQETQYF; cdr3_nt: TGTGCCAGCAGCCAGCGTCGAGGGAGAGACCTCCAAGAGACCCAGTACTTC
j_call: TRBJ2-7; clone_size: -; v_call: TRBV27; d_call: -; cdr3_aa: CASSLKGFGYEQYF; cdr3_nt: TGTGCCAGCAGTTTGAAGGGGTTCGGATACGAGCAGTACTTC
j_call: TRBJ2-3; clone_size: -; v_call: TRBV11-2; d_call: TRBD2; cdr3_aa: CASSYSGGGHTDTQYF; cdr3_nt: TGTGCCAGCAGCTATAGCGGGGGGGGGCACACAGATACGCAGTATTTT
j_call: TRBJ2-7; clone_size: -; v_call: TRBV19; d_call: TRBD1; cdr3_aa: CASGTGVAYEQYF; cdr3_nt: TGTGCCAGTGGGACAGGGGTCGCCTACGAGCAGTACTTC
j_call: TRBJ1-2; clone_size: -; v_call: TRBV19; d_call: TRBD1; cdr3_aa: CASSMAGGHGYTF; cdr3_nt: TGTGCCAGTAGTATGGCAGGGGGCCATGGCTACACCTTC
j_call: TRBJ1-2; clone_size: -; v_call: TRBV28; d_call: -; cdr3_aa: CASSHDSNYGYTF; cdr3_nt: TGTGCCAGCAGCCACGACAGTAACTATGGCTACACCTTC